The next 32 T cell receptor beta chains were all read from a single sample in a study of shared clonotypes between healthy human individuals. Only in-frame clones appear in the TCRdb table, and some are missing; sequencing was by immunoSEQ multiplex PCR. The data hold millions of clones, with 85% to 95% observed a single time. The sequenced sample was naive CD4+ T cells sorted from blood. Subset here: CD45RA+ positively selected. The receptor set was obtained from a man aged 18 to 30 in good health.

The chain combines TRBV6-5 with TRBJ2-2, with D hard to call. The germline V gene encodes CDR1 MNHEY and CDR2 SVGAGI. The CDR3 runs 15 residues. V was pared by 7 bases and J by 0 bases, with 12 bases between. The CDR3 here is CASTYGYANTGELFF. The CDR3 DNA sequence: TGTGCCAGCACCTACGGCTACGCGAACACCGGGGAGCTGTTTTTT.

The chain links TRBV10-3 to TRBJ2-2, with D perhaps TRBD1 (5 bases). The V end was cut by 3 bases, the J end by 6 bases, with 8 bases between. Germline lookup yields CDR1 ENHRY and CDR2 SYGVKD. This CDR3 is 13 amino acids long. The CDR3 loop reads CAISDRGPGELFF. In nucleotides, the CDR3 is TGTGCCATCAGTGATAGGGGTCCCGGGGAGCTGTTTTTT.

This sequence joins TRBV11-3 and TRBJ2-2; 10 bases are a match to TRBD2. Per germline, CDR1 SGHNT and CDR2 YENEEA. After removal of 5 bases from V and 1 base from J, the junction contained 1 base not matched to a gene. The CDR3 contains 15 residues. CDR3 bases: TGTGCCAGCAGCCGGACTAGCGGGAACACCGGGGAGCTGTTTTTT. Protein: CASSRTSGNTGELFF. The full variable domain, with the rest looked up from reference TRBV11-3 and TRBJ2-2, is EAGVVQSPRYKIIEKKQPVAFWCNPISGHNTLYWYLQNLGQGPELLIRYENEEAVDDSQLPKDRFSAERLKGVDSTLKIQPAELGDSAVYLCASSRTSGNTGELFFGEGSRLTVL.

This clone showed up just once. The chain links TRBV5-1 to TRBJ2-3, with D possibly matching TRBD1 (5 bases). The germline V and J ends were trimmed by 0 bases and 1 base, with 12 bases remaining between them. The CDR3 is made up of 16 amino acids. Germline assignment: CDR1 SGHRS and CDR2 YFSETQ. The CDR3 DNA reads TGCGCCAGCAGCTTGGGTTTGGACACACGCACAGATACGCAGTATTTT. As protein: CASSLGLDTRTDTQYF. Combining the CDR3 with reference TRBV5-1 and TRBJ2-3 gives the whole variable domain KAGVTQTPRYLIKTRGQQVTLSCSPISGHRSVSWYQQTPGQGLQFLFEYFSETQRNKGNFPGRFSGRQFSNSRSEMNVSTLELGDSALYLCASSLGLDTRTDTQYFGPGTRLTVL.

The CDR3 sequence: CASSAGLAGTFRSTDTQYF. CDR3 DNA sequence: TGTGCCAGCAGCGCGGGACTAGCGGGAACCTTTAGGAGCACAGATACGCAGTATTTT. The chain is built from TRBV7-2 and TRBJ2-3; 13 bases agree with TRBD2. After removal of 5 bases from V and 0 bases from J, the junction contained 11 bases not matched to a gene. The CDR3 covers 19 residues. CDR1 and CDR2 from the germline V gene are SGHTA and FQGNSA.

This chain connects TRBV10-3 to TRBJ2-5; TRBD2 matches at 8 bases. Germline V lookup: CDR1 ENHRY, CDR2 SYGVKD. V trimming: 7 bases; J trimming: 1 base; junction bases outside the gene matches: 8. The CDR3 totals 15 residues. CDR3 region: CAIMRGSGTQETQYF. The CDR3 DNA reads TGTGCCATCATGAGGGGTAGCGGGACCCAAGAGACCCAGTACTTC.

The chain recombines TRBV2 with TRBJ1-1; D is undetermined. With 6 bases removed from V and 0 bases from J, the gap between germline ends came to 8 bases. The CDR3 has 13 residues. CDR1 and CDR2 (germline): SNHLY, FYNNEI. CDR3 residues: CASSTDLNTEAFF. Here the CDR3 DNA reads TGTGCCAGCAGCACAGACCTGAACACTGAAGCTTTCTTT.

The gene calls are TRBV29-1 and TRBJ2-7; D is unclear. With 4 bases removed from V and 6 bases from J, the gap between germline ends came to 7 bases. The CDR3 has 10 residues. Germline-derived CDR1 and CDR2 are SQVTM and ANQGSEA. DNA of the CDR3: TGCAGCGTTGTTCATGGCGAGCAGTACTTC. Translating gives CSVVHGEQYF.

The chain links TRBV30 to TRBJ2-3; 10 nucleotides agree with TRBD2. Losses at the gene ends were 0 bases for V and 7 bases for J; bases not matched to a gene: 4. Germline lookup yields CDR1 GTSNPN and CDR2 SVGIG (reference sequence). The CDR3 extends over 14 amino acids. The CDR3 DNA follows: TGTGCCTGGAGTGTAGCGGGGGGGCAAAATACGCAGTATTTT. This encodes CAWSVAGGQNTQYF.

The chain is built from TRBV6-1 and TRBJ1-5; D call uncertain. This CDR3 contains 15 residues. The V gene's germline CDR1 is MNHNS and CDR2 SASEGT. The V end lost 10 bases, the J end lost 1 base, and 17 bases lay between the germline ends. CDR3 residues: CATGLDGLSNQPQHF. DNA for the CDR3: TGTGCCACCGGGCTCGACGGACTGAGCAATCAGCCCCAGCATTTT.

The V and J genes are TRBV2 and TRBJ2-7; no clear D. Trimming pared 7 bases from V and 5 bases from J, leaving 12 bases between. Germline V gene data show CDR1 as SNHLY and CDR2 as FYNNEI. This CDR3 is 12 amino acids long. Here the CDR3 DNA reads TGTGCCAGCATCGAACCGCCCCACGAGCAGTACTTC. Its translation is CASIEPPHEQYF.

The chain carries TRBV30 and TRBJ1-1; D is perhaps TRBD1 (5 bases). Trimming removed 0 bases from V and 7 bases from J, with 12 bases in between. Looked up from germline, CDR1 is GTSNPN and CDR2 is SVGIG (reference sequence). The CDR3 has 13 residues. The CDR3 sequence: CAWSVRGGFEAFF. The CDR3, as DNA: TGTGCCTGGAGTGTACGGGGGGGGTTTGAAGCTTTCTTT.

CDR3 coding DNA: TGTGCCAGCAGCGTACAGGGCGGGGGTACCTACGAGCAGTACTTC. Translation gives CASSVQGGGTYEQYF. The chain links TRBV11-3 to TRBJ2-7; tentatively, D is TRBD2 (7 bases). CDR3 length equals 15 residues. V lost 5 bases to trimming and J lost 2 bases, with 16 bases between them. The germline gives CDR1 SGHNT, CDR2 YENEEA.

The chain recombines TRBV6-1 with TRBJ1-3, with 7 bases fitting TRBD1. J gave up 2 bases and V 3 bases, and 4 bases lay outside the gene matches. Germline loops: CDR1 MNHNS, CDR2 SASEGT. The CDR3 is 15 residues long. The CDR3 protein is CASSETQGTGNTIYF. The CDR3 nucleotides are TGTGCCAGCAGTGAGACACAGGGGACTGGAAACACCATATATTTT.

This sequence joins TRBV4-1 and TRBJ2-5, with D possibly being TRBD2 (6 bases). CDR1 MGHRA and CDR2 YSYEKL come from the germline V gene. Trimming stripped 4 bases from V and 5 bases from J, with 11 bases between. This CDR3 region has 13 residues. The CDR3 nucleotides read TGCGCCAGCAGCCCCCCCGGGAGCGAGACCCAGTACTTC. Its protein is CASSPPGSETQYF.

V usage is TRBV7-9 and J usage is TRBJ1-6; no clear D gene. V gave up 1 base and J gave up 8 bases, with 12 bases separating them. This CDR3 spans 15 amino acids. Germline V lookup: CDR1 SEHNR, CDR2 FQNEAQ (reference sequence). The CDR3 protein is CASSLGSSPDSPLHF. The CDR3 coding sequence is TGTGCCAGCAGCTTAGGATCCTCTCCGGATTCACCCCTCCACTTT.

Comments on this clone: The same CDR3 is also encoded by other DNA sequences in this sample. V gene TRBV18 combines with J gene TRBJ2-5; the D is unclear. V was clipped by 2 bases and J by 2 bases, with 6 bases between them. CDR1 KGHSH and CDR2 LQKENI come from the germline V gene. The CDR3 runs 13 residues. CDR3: CASSPGVQETQYF. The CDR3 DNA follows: TGTGCCAGCTCACCAGGTGTGCAAGAGACCCAGTACTTC.

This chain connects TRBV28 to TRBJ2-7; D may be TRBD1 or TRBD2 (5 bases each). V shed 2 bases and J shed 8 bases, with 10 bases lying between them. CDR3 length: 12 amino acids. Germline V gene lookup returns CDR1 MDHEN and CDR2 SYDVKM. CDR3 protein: CASSLVRDQQYF. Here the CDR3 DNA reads TGTGCCAGCAGTTTAGTAAGGGACCAGCAGTACTTC.

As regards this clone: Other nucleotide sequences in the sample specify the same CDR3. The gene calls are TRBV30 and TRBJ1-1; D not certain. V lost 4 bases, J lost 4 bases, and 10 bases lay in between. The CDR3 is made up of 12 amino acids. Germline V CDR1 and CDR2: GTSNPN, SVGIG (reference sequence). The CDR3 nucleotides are TGTGCCTGGAATCCAGGTGGCACTGAAGCTTTCTTT. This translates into CAWNPGGTEAFF.

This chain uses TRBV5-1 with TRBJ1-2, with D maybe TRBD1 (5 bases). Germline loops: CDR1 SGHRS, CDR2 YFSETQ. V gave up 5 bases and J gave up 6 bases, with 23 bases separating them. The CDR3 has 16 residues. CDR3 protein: CASSYTGRRGIDGYTF. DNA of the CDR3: TGCGCCAGCAGTTACACCGGGAGGAGGGGAATAGATGGCTACACCTTC.

The CDR3 protein is CASSLRSDTGELFF. Here the CDR3 DNA reads TGTGCCAGCAGCTTAAGGTCAGACACCGGGGAGCTGTTTTTT. The genes are TRBV7-3 and TRBJ2-2; D is unresolved. This CDR3 has 14 residues. Germline loops: CDR1 SGHTA, CDR2 FQGTGA. With 1 base removed from V and 3 bases from J, the gap between germline ends came to 6 bases.

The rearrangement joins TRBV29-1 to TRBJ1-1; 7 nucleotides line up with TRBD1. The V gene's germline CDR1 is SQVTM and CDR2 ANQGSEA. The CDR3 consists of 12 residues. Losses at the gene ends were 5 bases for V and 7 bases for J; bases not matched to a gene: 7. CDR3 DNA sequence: TGCAGCGTTCGGCGAGGGGACAGTGAAGCTTTCTTT. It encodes CSVRRGDSEAFF. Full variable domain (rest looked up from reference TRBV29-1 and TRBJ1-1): SAVISQKPSRDICQRGTSLTIQCQVDSQVTMMFWYRQQPGQSLTLIATANQGSEATYESGFVIDKFPISRPNLTFSTLTVSNMSPEDSSIYLCSVRRGDSEAFFGQGTRLTVV.

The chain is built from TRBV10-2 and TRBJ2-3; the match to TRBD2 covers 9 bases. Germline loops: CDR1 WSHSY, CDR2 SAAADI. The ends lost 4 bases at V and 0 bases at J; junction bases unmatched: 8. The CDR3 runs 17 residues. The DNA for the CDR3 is TGCGCCAGCAGTGCTCCCCCAGCGGGAGGAAGCACAGATACGCAGTATTTT. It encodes CASSAPPAGGSTDTQYF.

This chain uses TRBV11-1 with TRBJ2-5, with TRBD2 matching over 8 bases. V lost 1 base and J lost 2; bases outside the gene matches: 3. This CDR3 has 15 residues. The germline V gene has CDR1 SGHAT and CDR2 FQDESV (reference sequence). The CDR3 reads CASSLGSGGQETQYF. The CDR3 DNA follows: TGTGCCAGCAGCTTAGGGAGCGGGGGTCAAGAGACCCAGTACTTC.

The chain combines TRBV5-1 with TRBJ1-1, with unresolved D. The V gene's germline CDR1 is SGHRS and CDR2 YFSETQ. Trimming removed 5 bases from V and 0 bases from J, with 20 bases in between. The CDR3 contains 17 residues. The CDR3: CASRDFRLPQLNTEAFF. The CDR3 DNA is TGCGCCAGCAGAGACTTTCGGTTGCCACAACTGAACACTGAAGCTTTCTTT.

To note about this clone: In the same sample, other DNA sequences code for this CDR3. CDR3 sequence (DNA): TGTGCCAGCTCACCAAACGATGGCTACACCTTC. This encodes CASSPNDGYTF. The rearrangement links TRBV18 to TRBJ1-2; no firm D call. The CDR3 loop spans 11 amino acids. V was cut by 2 bases and J by 6 bases, with 4 bases left in between. Germline V CDR1 and CDR2: KGHSH, LQKENI.

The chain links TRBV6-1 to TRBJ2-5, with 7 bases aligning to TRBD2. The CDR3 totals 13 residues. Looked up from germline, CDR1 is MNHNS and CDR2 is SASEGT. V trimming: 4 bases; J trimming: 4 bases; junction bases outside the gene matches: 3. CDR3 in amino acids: CASSAPGGETQYF. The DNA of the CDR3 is TGTGCCAGCAGTGCCCCGGGGGGAGAGACCCAGTACTTC.

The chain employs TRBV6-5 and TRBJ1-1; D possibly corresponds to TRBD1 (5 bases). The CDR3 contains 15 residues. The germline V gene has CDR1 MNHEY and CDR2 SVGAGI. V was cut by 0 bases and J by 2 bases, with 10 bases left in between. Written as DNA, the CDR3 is TGTGCCAGCAGTTACTCGAACGGGGCCAACACTGAAGCTTTCTTT. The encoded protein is CASSYSNGANTEAFF.

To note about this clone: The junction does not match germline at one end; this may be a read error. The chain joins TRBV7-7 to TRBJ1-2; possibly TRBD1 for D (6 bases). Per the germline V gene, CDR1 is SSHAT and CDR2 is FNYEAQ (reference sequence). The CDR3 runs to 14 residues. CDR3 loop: CASSLRDKDYGYTF. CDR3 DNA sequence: TGTGCTAGCAGCTTAAGGGACAAGGACTATGGCTACACCTTC.

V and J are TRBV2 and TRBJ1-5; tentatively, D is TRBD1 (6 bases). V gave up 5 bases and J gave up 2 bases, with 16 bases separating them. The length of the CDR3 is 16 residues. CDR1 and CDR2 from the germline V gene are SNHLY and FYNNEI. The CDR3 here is CASSPTQGKGNQPQHF. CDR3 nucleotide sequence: TGTGCCAGCAGTCCTACACAGGGTAAGGGCAATCAGCCCCAGCATTTT.

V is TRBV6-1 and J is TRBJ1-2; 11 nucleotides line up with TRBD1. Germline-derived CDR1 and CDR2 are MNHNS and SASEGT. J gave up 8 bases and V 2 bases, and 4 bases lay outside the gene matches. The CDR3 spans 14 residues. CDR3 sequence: CASSEWGQGVGYTF. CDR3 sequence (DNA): TGTGCCAGCAGTGAATGGGGACAGGGGGTCGGCTACACCTTC.

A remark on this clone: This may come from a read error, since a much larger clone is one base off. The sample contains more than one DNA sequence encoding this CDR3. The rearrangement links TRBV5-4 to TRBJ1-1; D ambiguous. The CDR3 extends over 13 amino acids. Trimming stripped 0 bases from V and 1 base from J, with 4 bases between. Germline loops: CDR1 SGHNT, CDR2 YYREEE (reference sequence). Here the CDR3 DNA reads TGTGCCAGCAGCTTGGCCGGGAACACTGAAGCTTTCTTT. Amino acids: CASSLAGNTEAFF.